This T cell receptor (beta chain) was observed in a study of shared clonotypes between healthy human individuals (dated by TCRdb to the early 2020s). Some background on the complete study: A couple of women and a few men aged 18 to 49 years were included in the cohort. Blood TCR repertoires of a handful of healthy adults were deeply sequenced to estimate repertoire size and the extent of clonotype sharing between individuals. Libraries were prepared and TCR repertoires were sequenced by different laboratories using diverse techniques, in order to increase sequencing depth and limit assay-specific biases. Between about 0.9 and 9 billion PBMCs per donor were obtained by leukapheresis.

TCR CDR3 regions were amplified from genomic DNA by multiplex PCR using the deep immunoSEQ assay. Extracted genomic DNA from each cell subset was distributed evenly across all wells of several immunoSEQ 96-well plates, and each plate was treated as a replicate. For unsorted PBMC, each replicate PCR was loaded with approximately 300 ng genomic DNA, equivalent to tens of thousands of T cell genomes. Ten immunoSEQ deep assay plates were used to sequence the unsorted PBMC genomic DNA. Purified libraries were quantified with a Qubit 3.0 fluorometer, sized on a Bioanalyzer 2100, and re-quantified with the KAPA Library Quantification kit. Each immunoSEQ 96-well plate was sequenced on its own single-read 150-cycle Illumina NextSeq 550 flow cell. Under the source paper's analysis protocol: Because only junctional sequences without quality scores were contained in the immunoSEQ output, filtering matching that applied to full-length reads could not be performed. Sequences were annotated with PyIR, a Python wrapper for IgBLAST v1.9, and V/J genes and CDR3 were assigned using IMGT germline references. Reads were removed for weak V/J assignments (E-value above 1e-6), missing CDR3, stop codons, out-of-frame junctions, or ambiguous translated residues. A V3J clonotype was defined by an identical inferred V gene, J gene, and CDR3 amino acid sequence. Percentage overlap between repertoires was calculated by dividing the number of shared unique clonotypes by the size of the smaller repertoire. RTK rarefaction, the Chao1 estimator, and Recon v2.1 estimates of unobserved clonotypes were used to assess repertoire richness. The clones in this table, taken by TCRdb from immuneACCESS, are in-frame only. Not every clone is retained; where verified, under half of the shortfall comes from an unresolved V gene, and the cause of the rest is unknown. V, J and clone size reflect that table, while D and trimming were determined from the DNA. Within this sample are fewer than 600,000 clones, with 79% of them counted one time only. Approximately 13% of the sample is held by the ten biggest clonotypes.

In its sample, this clone was seen a few times. The antigen this receptor binds is unknown. Base qualities were left out, and no much larger clone turns up one base away. Beyond this particular receptor, the publication reports: Because the study included only a small number of donors, the genetic and exposure-history diversity represented was limited. Pairwise subsampling led to the expectation that sequencing depth would affect the degree of clonotype sharing among donors. Sampling was restricted to blood, and TCR repertoires in tissues likely differ from the TCR repertoires found in blood.

Per the germline V gene (reference sequence), GTSNPN is the CDR1 and SVGIG is the CDR2. The CDR3 sequence holds 13 residues, the cysteine and phenylalanine included. Only the CDR3 part of the read is kept: 39 bases, read in frame from the first base. Ends trimmed: V by 7 bases, J by 5 bases; bases unmatched to a gene: 8. Donors were healthy HIV-negative adults with no recently reported acute infections or vaccinations. Every donor was a Caucasian adult residing in Nashville, Tennessee, USA. For unsorted samples, 75 million to 100 million PBMCs were counted and genomic DNA was extracted with the QIAamp DNA Blood Mini kit. Blood was obtained by leukapheresis, after which PBMCs were separated by Ficoll-Histopaque density gradient centrifugation and cryopreserved in liquid nitrogen vapor phase.

The clonotype was recovered from a woman in her thirties or forties in good health. Some clones in this sample may be carry-over from other donors' samples. The sequenced material came from PBMCs. The V gene is TRBV30 and the J gene is TRBJ1-1, and 9 junction bases match TRBD1. Here the CDR3 is given as CAYHRGPGTEAFF. The DNA sequence follows: TGTGCCTACCACAGGGGGCCTGGGACTGAAGCTTTCTTT.